These T cell receptor beta chains were read from a single sample in a study of radiotherapy plus CTLA-4 blockade in lung cancer. Repertoires were generated with immunoSEQ multiplex PCR, while TCRdb's copy carries only in-frame clones and drops some. The sample has tens of thousands of clones, 70% to 90% seen once. The sequences come from peripheral blood, collected from a patient treated with radiotherapy plus ipilimumab. The origin of the receptors is a human donor with non-small cell lung cancer whose response to radiotherapy plus ipilimumab could not be evaluated. CDR3s include the opening cysteine and the closing phenylalanine or tryptophan. Each record gives: V gene, D gene, clone size, J gene, CDR3 DNA, CDR3 protein. The D gene is left open where the match is weak. Where a row states a size, it is once, few, many or the class of an expanded clone; other rows omit it.

v_gene: TRBV6-5
d_gene: TRBD1
abundance: -
j_gene: TRBJ1-2
CDR3nt: TGTGCCAGCAGTGGACCAGGGGGCAGAAACTATGGCTACACCTTC
CDR3aa: CASSGPGGRNYGYTF

v_gene: TRBV30
d_gene: -
abundance: few
j_gene: TRBJ1-1
CDR3nt: TGTGCCTGGAGTGAGGACAGTATTGGTGAAGCTTTCTTT
CDR3aa: CAWSEDSIGEAFF

v_gene: TRBV28
d_gene: TRBD2
abundance: -
j_gene: TRBJ2-7
CDR3nt: TGTGCCAGCGAGACTAGCGGCTACGAGCAGTACTTC
CDR3aa: CASETSGYEQYF

v_gene: TRBV5-4
d_gene: -
abundance: -
j_gene: TRBJ1-2
CDR3nt: TGTGCCAGCAGCCTGACAGGCATCGATGGCTACACCTTC
CDR3aa: CASSLTGIDGYTF

v_gene: TRBV18
d_gene: -
abundance: -
j_gene: TRBJ2-3
CDR3nt: TGTGCCAGCTCCCTCGGTACGGCGGGGAGCACAGATACGCAGTATTTT
CDR3aa: CASSLGTAGSTDTQYF

v_gene: TRBV6-5
d_gene: -
abundance: -
j_gene: TRBJ1-1
CDR3nt: TGTGCCAGCAGTTACTCACGCAGGCAGAACACTGAAGCTTTCTTT
CDR3aa: CASSYSRRQNTEAFF

v_gene: TRBV5-1
d_gene: TRBD2
abundance: -
j_gene: TRBJ2-1
CDR3nt: TGCGCCAGCAGCTTGGCGGGGACTAGCGGAGGACTCAATGAGCAGTTCTTC
CDR3aa: CASSLAGTSGGLNEQFF

v_gene: TRBV5-1
d_gene: -
abundance: -
j_gene: TRBJ2-5
CDR3nt: TGCGCCAGCAGCTCGGACACCCAAGAGACCCAGTACTTC
CDR3aa: CASSSDTQETQYF

v_gene: TRBV30
d_gene: -
abundance: -
j_gene: TRBJ1-2
CDR3nt: TGTGCCTGGAGTGTAACAGCTAACTATGGCTACACCTTC
CDR3aa: CAWSVTANYGYTF

v_gene: TRBV19
d_gene: TRBD1
abundance: -
j_gene: TRBJ2-2
CDR3nt: TGTGCCAGTAGTAAGACAGGGATGGGCGGGGAGCTGTTTTTT
CDR3aa: CASSKTGMGGELFF

v_gene: TRBV2
d_gene: TRBD2
abundance: -
j_gene: TRBJ2-5
CDR3nt: TGTGCCAGCAGTGGACTAGCGGGGGTCTCAGAGACCCAGTACTTC
CDR3aa: CASSGLAGVSETQYF

v_gene: TRBV7-2
d_gene: TRBD2
abundance: -
j_gene: TRBJ2-3
CDR3nt: TGTGCCAGCAGCTTATGGCTAGCGGGGGAAGGAGATACGCAGTATTTT
CDR3aa: CASSLWLAGEGDTQYF

v_gene: TRBV7-2
d_gene: -
abundance: -
j_gene: TRBJ2-3
CDR3nt: TGTGCCAGCAGCTCACCAGGCACAGATACGCAGTATTTT
CDR3aa: CASSSPGTDTQYF

v_gene: TRBV5-4
d_gene: TRBD2
abundance: -
j_gene: TRBJ2-1
CDR3nt: TGTGCCAGCAGCTCTGCCGGGACTAGTAACGATGAGCAGTTCTTC
CDR3aa: CASSSAGTSNDEQFF

v_gene: TRBV10-2
d_gene: -
abundance: -
j_gene: TRBJ1-2
CDR3nt: TGCGCCAGCAGTACACCGGGACTCTACTATGGCTACACCTTC
CDR3aa: CASSTPGLYYGYTF

v_gene: TRBV7-2
d_gene: -
abundance: -
j_gene: TRBJ2-3
CDR3nt: TGTGCCAGCAGCTCTCTCGCCGCGGCAGATACGCAGTATTTT
CDR3aa: CASSSLAAADTQYF

v_gene: TRBV12-5
d_gene: -
abundance: -
j_gene: TRBJ1-1
CDR3nt: TGTGCTAGTGGTTTGGAAGCGGGACTTGGGGCTTTCTTT
CDR3aa: CASGLEAGLGAFF

v_gene: TRBV7-8
d_gene: TRBD2
abundance: -
j_gene: TRBJ2-7
CDR3nt: TGTGCCAGCAGCTTAGGGGGCGGGGGAATTCCCTACGAGCAGTACTTC
CDR3aa: CASSLGGGGIPYEQYF

v_gene: TRBV4-3
d_gene: TRBD1
abundance: few
j_gene: TRBJ1-4
CDR3nt: TGCGCCAGCAGCCAAGAACGGAGACAGGGGCCCGAAAAACTGTTTTTT
CDR3aa: CASSQERRQGPEKLFF

v_gene: TRBV23-1
d_gene: -
abundance: -
j_gene: TRBJ1-1
CDR3nt: TGCGCCAGCAGTCAATCGGAAGGGGCGGGGGAGATGAACACTGAAGCTTTCTTT
CDR3aa: CASSQSEGAGEMNTEAFF

v_gene: TRBV19
d_gene: TRBD2
abundance: once
j_gene: TRBJ2-1
CDR3nt: TGTGCCAGTAGCGGACTAGCGGGAATAGGTAATGAGCAGTTCTTC
CDR3aa: CASSGLAGIGNEQFF

v_gene: TRBV7-2
d_gene: -
abundance: -
j_gene: TRBJ1-3
CDR3nt: TGTGCCAGCAGCTTAGGAGGCCTCACTAGCTCTGGAAACACCATATATTTT
CDR3aa: CASSLGGLTSSGNTIYF

v_gene: TRBV7-2
d_gene: -
abundance: -
j_gene: TRBJ2-1
CDR3nt: TGTGCCAGCAGCTTCGACGGGAGTTCTTACAATGAGCAGTTCTTC
CDR3aa: CASSFDGSSYNEQFF

v_gene: TRBV7-8
d_gene: -
abundance: -
j_gene: TRBJ1-5
CDR3nt: TGTGCCAGCAGCTTTCTGGGGGCTGGGAATCAGCCCCAGCATTTT
CDR3aa: CASSFLGAGNQPQHF

v_gene: TRBV4-1
d_gene: TRBD1
abundance: -
j_gene: TRBJ1-1
CDR3nt: TGCGCCAGCAGCCAAGCAGGGGGCGCGTGGACTGAAGCTTTCTTT
CDR3aa: CASSQAGGAWTEAFF

v_gene: TRBV4-1
d_gene: TRBD1
abundance: -
j_gene: TRBJ1-4
CDR3nt: TGCGCCAGCAGCCAAGGGGGGGGCCTTCCTCGGACAGGGGAAAAACTGTTTTTT
CDR3aa: CASSQGGGLPRTGEKLFF

v_gene: TRBV4-3
d_gene: TRBD2
abundance: -
j_gene: TRBJ2-2
CDR3nt: TGCGCCAGCAGCCCCCACACTAGCGGGAGTCTGAGCGGGGAGCTGTTTTTT
CDR3aa: CASSPHTSGSLSGELFF

v_gene: TRBV9
d_gene: -
abundance: -
j_gene: TRBJ2-1
CDR3nt: TGTGCCAGCAGCGGTGGAGGGGGGAGGGCCCTGAGCTCCTACAATGAGCAGTTCTTC
CDR3aa: CASSGGGGRALSSYNEQFF

v_gene: TRBV15
d_gene: -
abundance: -
j_gene: TRBJ1-5
CDR3nt: TGTGCCACCAGCAGAGTACTTAGCAATCAGCCCCAGCATTTT
CDR3aa: CATSRVLSNQPQHF

v_gene: TRBV28
d_gene: TRBD2
abundance: -
j_gene: TRBJ2-5
CDR3nt: TGTGCCAGCAGTTTCGGGACTAGCGGGTCCCAAGAGACCCAGTACTTC
CDR3aa: CASSFGTSGSQETQYF

v_gene: TRBV5-1
d_gene: TRBD2
abundance: -
j_gene: TRBJ2-1
CDR3nt: TGCGCCAGCAGCCTTAGCGGGGGGGGGACGACAATGCAGTTCTTC
CDR3aa: CASSLSGGGTTMQFF

v_gene: TRBV9
d_gene: -
abundance: -
j_gene: TRBJ2-1
CDR3nt: TGTGCCAGCAGCGTAGACGTAGTGTGGGCGACCGAGCAGTTCTTC
CDR3aa: CASSVDVVWATEQFF

v_gene: TRBV5-1
d_gene: -
abundance: -
j_gene: TRBJ1-1
CDR3nt: TGCGCCAGCACTGATCCCCGAGGGACTTCGGTATCTGAAGCTTTCTTT
CDR3aa: CASTDPRGTSVSEAFF

v_gene: TRBV28
d_gene: -
abundance: -
j_gene: TRBJ1-4
CDR3nt: TGTGCCAGCACGGGCGGGAGGAATGAAAAACTGTTTTTT
CDR3aa: CASTGGRNEKLFF

v_gene: TRBV7-2
d_gene: TRBD2
abundance: -
j_gene: TRBJ2-1
CDR3nt: TGTGCCAGCAGCTTAGGTGGACTAGCCCCGAGCTCCTACAATGAGCAGTTCTTC
CDR3aa: CASSLGGLAPSSYNEQFF

v_gene: TRBV15
d_gene: TRBD2
abundance: -
j_gene: TRBJ2-1
CDR3nt: TGTGCCACCAGCAAAAGACTAGCGGAGTACAATGAGCAGTTCTTC
CDR3aa: CATSKRLAEYNEQFF

v_gene: TRBV7-6
d_gene: TRBD1
abundance: once
j_gene: TRBJ1-1
CDR3nt: TGTGCCAGCAGCTCGGCGGGACAGGTGGAGAGCGGGAACACTGAAGCTTTCTTT
CDR3aa: CASSSAGQVESGNTEAFF

v_gene: TRBV5-1
d_gene: -
abundance: few
j_gene: TRBJ1-5
CDR3nt: TGCGCCAGCAGCTTGGCCGGGGGGAGCAATCAGCCCCAGCATTTT
CDR3aa: CASSLAGGSNQPQHF

v_gene: TRBV6-5
d_gene: -
abundance: -
j_gene: TRBJ2-3
CDR3nt: TGTGCCAGCAGTTACTCGCGGGACAGCACAGATACGCAGTATTTT
CDR3aa: CASSYSRDSTDTQYF

v_gene: TRBV19
d_gene: TRBD2
abundance: -
j_gene: TRBJ2-5
CDR3nt: TGTGCCAGTAGTATATCAGCGGGAGGACAAGAGACCCAGTACTTC
CDR3aa: CASSISAGGQETQYF

v_gene: TRBV4-3
d_gene: TRBD2
abundance: -
j_gene: TRBJ2-1
CDR3nt: TGCGCCAGCAGCCAAGATCGTGGGCGGGGGGGCGACAATGAGCAGTTCTTC
CDR3aa: CASSQDRGRGGDNEQFF

v_gene: TRBV11-3
d_gene: -
abundance: -
j_gene: TRBJ2-1
CDR3nt: TGTGCCAGCAGCTTGGGGCACTTGGGTAATGAGCAGTTCTTC
CDR3aa: CASSLGHLGNEQFF

v_gene: TRBV4-1
d_gene: TRBD1
abundance: -
j_gene: TRBJ1-5
CDR3nt: TGCGCCAGCAGCCAAGACCCCCAGACAGGGGCACCCAATCAGCCCCAGCATTTT
CDR3aa: CASSQDPQTGAPNQPQHF

v_gene: TRBV5-1
d_gene: TRBD1
abundance: -
j_gene: TRBJ1-5
CDR3nt: TGCGCCAGCAGCTTGATGGGGACAGACAATCAGCCCCAGCATTTT
CDR3aa: CASSLMGTDNQPQHF

v_gene: TRBV4-1
d_gene: -
abundance: -
j_gene: TRBJ2-7
CDR3nt: TGCGCCAGCAGCCAAAATACGCAGGGGTACGAGCAGTACTTC
CDR3aa: CASSQNTQGYEQYF